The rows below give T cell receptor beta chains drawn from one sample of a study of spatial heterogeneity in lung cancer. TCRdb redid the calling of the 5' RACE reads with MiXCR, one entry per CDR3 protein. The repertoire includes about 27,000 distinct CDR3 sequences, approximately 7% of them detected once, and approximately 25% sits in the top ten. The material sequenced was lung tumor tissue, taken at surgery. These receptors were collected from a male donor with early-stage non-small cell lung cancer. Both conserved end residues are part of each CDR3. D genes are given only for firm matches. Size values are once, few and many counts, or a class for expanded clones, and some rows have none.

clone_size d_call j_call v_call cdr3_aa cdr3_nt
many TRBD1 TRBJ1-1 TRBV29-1 CSASAGTGATEAFF TGCAGCGCGTCGGCCGGGACAGGGGCCACTGAAGCTTTCTTT
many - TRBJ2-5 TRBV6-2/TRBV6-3 CASSKGGQETQYF TGTGCCAGCAGTAAAGGGGGGCAAGAGACCCAGTACTTC
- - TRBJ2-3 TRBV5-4 CASSLGGTSTDTQYF TGTGCCAGCAGCTTGGGGGGAACTAGCACAGATACGCAGTATTTT
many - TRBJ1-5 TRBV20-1 CSALQGQGNQPQHF TGCAGTGCCCTCCAGGGACAAGGCAATCAGCCCCAGCATTTT
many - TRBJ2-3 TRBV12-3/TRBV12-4 CASSLVPWLNTQYF TGTGCCAGCAGTTTAGTACCCTGGCTGAATACGCAGTATTTT
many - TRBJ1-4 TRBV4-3 CASSQDLSQGLLGEKLFF TGCGCCAGCAGCCAAGATCTTTCGCAGGGTTTGCTGGGTGAAAAACTGTTTTTT
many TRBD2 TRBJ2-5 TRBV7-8 CASNPSVTSGGWETQYF TGTGCCAGCAACCCCTCCGTGACTAGCGGGGGGTGGGAGACCCAGTACTTC
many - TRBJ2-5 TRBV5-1 CASRLGAGETQYF TGCGCCAGCAGACTCGGCGCCGGAGAGACCCAGTACTTC
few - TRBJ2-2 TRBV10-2 CASRLGQVDTGELFF TGCGCCAGCAGATTGGGACAAGTAGACACCGGGGAGCTGTTTTTT
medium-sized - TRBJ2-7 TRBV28 CASSTGSYEQYF TGTGCCAGCAGTACAGGGTCCTACGAGCAGTACTTC
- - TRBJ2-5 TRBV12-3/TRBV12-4 CASRGSQETQYF TGTGCCAGCAGGGGGTCACAAGAGACCCAGTACTTC
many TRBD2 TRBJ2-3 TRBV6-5 CASSRSGVFTDTQYF TGTGCCAGCAGCCGTAGCGGGGTTTTCACAGATACGCAGTATTTT
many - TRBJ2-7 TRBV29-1 CSVDNGVYEQYF TGCAGCGTTGATAACGGAGTTTACGAGCAGTACTTC
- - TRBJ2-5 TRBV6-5 CASSSDRRKTQYF TGTGCCAGCAGTTCGGACAGAAGGAAGACCCAGTACTTC
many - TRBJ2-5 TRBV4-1 CASSQRLIQETQYF TGCGCCAGCAGCCAACGACTAATCCAAGAGACCCAGTACTTC
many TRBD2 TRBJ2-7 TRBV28 CASSFLGGSYEQYF TGTGCCAGCAGTTTCTTGGGGGGGTCCTACGAGCAGTACTTC
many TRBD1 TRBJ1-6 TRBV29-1 CSARTGINSPLHF TGCAGCGCAAGGACAGGGATTAATTCACCCCTCCACTTT
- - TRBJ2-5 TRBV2 CASSRSSIKETQYF TGTGCCAGCAGTCGTTCGTCAATTAAGGAGACCCAGTACTTC
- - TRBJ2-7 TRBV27 CASKPLRIKYF TGTGCCAGCAAACCCCTCCGGATAAAGTACTTC
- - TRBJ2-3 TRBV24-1 CATSYTDTQYF TGTGCCACCAGTTATACAGATACGCAGTATTTT
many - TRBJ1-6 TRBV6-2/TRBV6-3 CASSSTGSGNSPLHF TGTGCCAGCAGTTCCACAGGGAGTGGTAATTCACCCCTCCACTTT
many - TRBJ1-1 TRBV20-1 CSAFPGRGAEAFF TGCAGTGCTTTTCCAGGGAGGGGGGCTGAAGCTTTCTTT
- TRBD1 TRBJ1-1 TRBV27 CASTLGQVGGGFF TGTGCCAGCACCCTGGGACAGGTCGGGGGAGGTTTCTTT
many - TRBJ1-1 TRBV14 CASSRSMNTEAFF TGTGCCAGCAGCCGGTCTATGAACACTGAAGCTTTCTTT
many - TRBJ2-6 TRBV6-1 CASSEQMGSGANVLTF TGTGCCAGCAGTGAGCAGATGGGCTCTGGGGCCAACGTCCTGACTTTC
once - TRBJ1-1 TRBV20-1 CSARGYRAGGTEAFF TGCAGTGCTAGAGGTTACAGGGCCGGCGGCACTGAAGCTTTCTTT
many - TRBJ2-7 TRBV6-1 CASSVEQGYEQYF TGTGCCAGCAGTGTCGAACAGGGTTACGAGCAGTACTTC